This TCR beta chain was sequenced during a study of shared clonotypes between healthy human individuals (dated by TCRdb to about 2020). Study-level background: The cohort comprised a couple of women and three men aged 18 to 49 years. For each donor, CD4 naive and CD4 memory were each run on three plates, CD8 naive on two plates, and CD8 memory on one plate. To estimate repertoire size and how much clonotypes are shared between individuals, the study performed deep sequencing of blood TCR repertoires from five healthy adults. Different laboratories and diverse techniques were used to prepare libraries and sequence TCR repertoires, to increase sequencing depth and limit assay-specific biases. Each donor's leukapheresis produced roughly between about 0.9 and 9.5 billion PBMCs.

What the study reported, not specific to this receptor: Even with the large sequencing depth, rarefaction of the sorted-subset datasets indicated that sequencing was incomplete. Sampling was restricted to blood, and TCR repertoires in tissue are likely to differ from TCR repertoires in blood. When a few donors were compared, the shared fraction of clonotypes was about 5.2% for naive CD4, about 4% for naive CD8, roughly 2.5% for memory CD4, and 0.4% for memory CD8. Pairwise subsampling indicated that sequencing depth was expected to affect the degree of clonotype sharing among donors. The genetic and exposure-history diversity represented was limited by the small number of donors. Naive subsets generally had larger estimated clonotype richness than memory subsets. Compared with non-shared clonotypes, clonotypes shared by all four sorted-subset donors had higher generation probabilities.

This clone was found a few times. Its binding antigen is unknown. No qualities accompany the bases; no much larger clone lies one base away. Different DNA sequences within this sample yield the same CDR3. From its cysteine to its phenylalanine, the CDR3 spans 14 amino acids. Only the CDR3 part of the read is kept: 42 bases, read in frame from the first base. CDR1 and CDR2 are read off the germline V gene as MNHNS and SASEGT. From V the trimming removes 3 bases and from J it removes 7 bases, while the gene matches leave 5 bases of the junction unaccounted for. TCR CDR3 regions were amplified from genomic DNA by multiplex PCR using the deep immunoSEQ assay. For each cell subset, the extracted genomic DNA was distributed evenly across all wells of several immunoSEQ 96-well plates, and each plate served as one replicate. For sorted subsets, 200 to 250 ng genomic DNA, equal to tens of thousands of T cell genomes, was loaded into each replicate PCR. The purified libraries were quantified using a Qubit 3.0 fluorometer, sized with a Bioanalyzer 2100, and then quantified again using the KAPA Library Quantification kit. Each immunoSEQ 96-well plate was sequenced on its own single-read 150-cycle Illumina NextSeq 550 flow cell. The original methods were these. Because only junctional sequences without quality scores were contained in the immunoSEQ output, filtering matching that applied to full-length reads could not be performed. Sequences were annotated with PyIR, a Python wrapper for IgBLAST v1.9, using IMGT germline references to assign V/J genes and CDR3. Reads were removed for weak V/J assignments (E-value above 1e-6), missing CDR3, stop codons, out-of-frame junctions, or ambiguous translated residues. A V3J clonotype was defined by an identical inferred V gene, J gene, and CDR3 amino acid sequence. The percentage overlap between two repertoires was calculated by dividing the number of shared unique clonotypes by the size of the smaller repertoire. RTK rarefaction, the Chao1 estimator, and Recon v2.1 estimates of unobserved clonotypes were used to assess repertoire richness. Generation probabilities were computed with OLGA for all TCRbeta clonotypes obtained by the gDNA method from four donors. As stored in TCRdb, this immuneACCESS dataset retains in-frame rearrangements with V and J assigned. A fraction of the clones does not appear; measured against another copy, unresolved V genes explain less than half of the discrepancy, and the remainder lacks a known reason. V and J calls plus clone size are reproduced from that table; the DNA served to infer D and trimming. In all, the sample holds 950,000 to 1,100,000 clones, and 75% to 85% of those were seen once. The ten largest clones take up roughly 0.55% of the sample.

Donors were healthy HIV-negative adults with no recently reported acute infections or vaccinations. All donors were Caucasian adults living in Nashville, Tennessee, USA. CD4+ T cells were enriched by magnetic negative selection; naive cells were then positively selected on CD45RA, and the negative fraction formed the memory subset. After blood collection by leukapheresis, PBMCs were isolated using Ficoll-Histopaque density gradient centrifugation and then cryopreserved in the vapor phase of liquid nitrogen. Analytical flow cytometry was used to check the purity and quantity of every magnetically sorted T cell population. Genomic DNA was isolated from every sorted fraction and measured by UV absorbance on a Nanodrop 2000c.

The sequenced sample was memory CD4+ T cells from PBMCs. The label giving this sample's cell subset or site can be read as: CD45RA-negative fraction. The sequence came from a man aged 18 to 29 in good health. Some clones in this sample may be carry-over from other donors' samples. The chain employs TRBV6-1 and TRBJ2-1; 8 middle bases align to TRBD1. The CDR3 protein: CASSEDRVRNEQFF. The nucleotide sequence reads as follows: TGTGCCAGCAGTGAGGACAGGGTAAGGAATGAGCAGTTCTTC.